The next 5 T cell receptor beta chains were all read from a single sample in a study of shared clonotypes between healthy human individuals. CD8 cells classed as naive were CD45RO-negative and positively selected for CCR7, excluding terminally differentiated effector memory CD45RA+ cells. Libraries were prepared by immunoSEQ multiplex PCR; TCRdb keeps only in-frame clonotypes and omits some of them. The data show roughly 2 million clones, less than 95% seen once. The sequenced sample consisted of naive CD8+ T cells sorted from blood. The receptors come from a man aged 18-30 years in good health.

The DNA of the CDR3 is TGTGCCAGCAGTTACTCAAACAGGGCCATAAAGGCTGAAGCTTTCTTT. This encodes CASSYSNRAIKAEAFF. This chain joins TRBV6-5 and TRBJ1-1; the D gene is possibly TRBD1 (6 bases). The germline V gene has CDR1 MNHEY and CDR2 SVGAGI. CDR3 length equals 16 residues. Trimming removed 0 bases at V and 6 bases at J, with 17 bases between.

This clone turned up a few times. This sequence joins TRBV21-1 and TRBJ1-1. TRBV21-1 is assigned pseudogene status. The CDR3 is 8 residues long. CDR3 bases: TGTGCCAGCAGCAAGGCTTTCTTT. Translation: CASSKAFF.

J is TRBJ1-2 and V is TRBV7-9; D is possibly TRBD1 (5 bases). The V gene lost 1 base and the J gene lost 2 bases, with 11 bases spanning the gap. From germline, CDR1 is SEHNR and CDR2 FQNEAQ (reference sequence). This CDR3 comprises 15 residues. The CDR3 sequence is CASSLVRGENYGYTF. CDR3 nucleotide sequence: TGTGCCAGCAGCTTAGTGAGGGGAGAGAACTATGGCTACACCTTC.

This sequence joins TRBV13 and TRBJ2-6; D remains unclear. The CDR3 contains 16 residues. Germline V gene sequence: CDR1 PRHDT, CDR2 FYEKMQ (reference sequence). V shed 5 bases and J shed 0 bases, with 11 bases lying between them. CDR3 protein: CASSNGPDSGANVLTF. CDR3 nucleotides: TGTGCCAGCAGCAATGGGCCGGACTCTGGGGCCAACGTCCTGACTTTC.

The chain employs TRBV15 and TRBJ1-2, with 10 bases that match TRBD1. CDR3 length: 17 residues. Trimming cost V 1 base and J 3 bases; bases outside gene matches: 8. Germline V gives CDR1 LNHNV, CDR2 YYDKDF (reference sequence). CDR3 in amino acids: CATSRVRGTGADYGYTF. CDR3 DNA sequence: TGTGCCACCAGCAGAGTTCGCGGGACAGGGGCGGACTATGGCTACACCTTC.